Shown below are 9 T cell receptor beta chains from a single sample sequenced in a study of beta chain features in type 1 diabetes (dated by TCRdb to 2017 to 2018). The paper's findings and limits, for the study overall: A moderate but significant shortening of TCRB CDR3 length was observed in type 1 diabetes patients in all four CD4+ subsets.

The library came from the immunoSEQ multiplex PCR assay. The entire amount of isolated RNA was reverse transcribed using the High Capacity cDNA Reverse Transcription Kit, so the sequenced TCRB transcripts were expressed ones. TCRdb stores this immuneACCESS table with in-frame sequences only. Part of the clones is absent; in the studies checked, under half of the shortfall reflects unresolved V genes, and no reason is known for the rest. This sample holds hundreds of thousands of clones; over 12% were observed only once. 0.04% of the sample comes from the top ten. Their antigens are not known. Input material: naive CD4+ T cells from blood. What this sample's cell subset or site label stands for: true naive CD4+ T cells. The receptors were sampled from a man between 18 and 29 years old with type 1 diabetes.

This clone turned up a few times. Mismatch with germline at one junction end may stem from a read error. The rearrangement uses TRBV7-7 and TRBJ2-2; D assignment may be TRBD1 or TRBD2 (5 bases each). CDR1 and CDR2 from the germline V gene are SSHAT and FNYEAQ (reference sequence). The CDR3 contains 13 residues. DNA of the CDR3: TGTGCTAGCAGCCTCGTGGGGGCCGGGGAGCTGTTTTTT. As protein: CASSLVGAGELFF.

This clone was seen more than once but under ten times. J is TRBJ2-7 and V is TRBV5-1, with 8 bases matching TRBD2. Losses at the gene ends were 0 bases for V and 3 bases for J; bases not matched to a gene: 5. The CDR3 length is 15 residues. The germline CDR1 and CDR2 sequences are SGHRS and YFSETQ. The CDR3: CASSLGLAGHYEQYF. The CDR3 nucleotides are TGCGCCAGCAGCTTGGGGCTAGCGGGCCACTACGAGCAGTACTTC.

This clone was seen a few times. The identical CDR3 is also encoded by other nucleotide sequences in the sample. The chain is built from TRBV7-9 and TRBJ2-3; D unresolved. Germline V gene data show CDR1 as SEHNR and CDR2 as FQNEAQ (reference sequence). The CDR3 has 11 residues. The V gene lost 5 bases and the J gene lost 3 bases, with 3 bases spanning the gap. CDR3 sequence: CASSPTDTQYF. Written as DNA, the CDR3 is TGTGCCAGCAGCCCAACAGATACGCAGTATTTT.

This clone was observed a handful of times. The genes are TRBV5-1 and TRBJ2-1; 8 bases map to TRBD1. The germline V gene has CDR1 SGHRS and CDR2 YFSETQ. V shed 2 bases and J 7 bases; nucleotides not matched to a gene: 11. This CDR3 has 16 amino acids. The CDR3 DNA sequence: TGCGCCAGCAGCTTACAATCAGGGGGCATAGAAAATGAGCAGTTCTTC. Translating gives CASSLQSGGIENEQFF.

This chain uses TRBV14 with TRBJ2-1, with 8 bases matching TRBD1. The CDR3 runs to 13 residues. The germline V gene encodes CDR1 SGHDN and CDR2 FVKESK. Trimming removed 0 bases from V and 9 bases from J; junction bases left unmatched: 1. CDR3 sequence: CASSQEQGGEQFF. The CDR3 nucleotides read TGTGCCAGCAGCCAAGAACAGGGGGGTGAGCAGTTCTTC. The variable domain in full, with the rest retrieved from reference TRBV14 and TRBJ2-1, is EAGVTQFPSHSVIEKGQTVTLRCDPISGHDNLYWYRRVMGKEIKFLLHFVKESKQDESGMPNNRFLAERTGGTYSTLKVQPAELEDSGVYFCASSQEQGGEQFFGPGTRLTVL.

This clone was recorded a few times. The rearrangement uses TRBV2 and TRBJ2-1, with a tentative D call TRBD1 (6 bases). The CDR3 is 14 amino acids. The germline V and J ends were trimmed by 3 bases and 3 bases, with 9 bases remaining between them. Germline loops: CDR1 SNHLY, CDR2 FYNNEI. The CDR3 coding sequence is TGTGCCAGCAGTGAGGAGACAGGCTACAATGAGCAGTTCTTC. This encodes CASSEETGYNEQFF. Looking up the rest from reference TRBV2 and TRBJ2-1 gives the full variable domain: EPEVTQTPSHQVTQMGQEVILRCVPISNHLYFYWYRQILGQKVEFLVSFYNNEISEKSEIFDDQFSVERPDGSNFTLKIRSTKLEDSAMYFCASSEETGYNEQFFGPGTRLTVL.

To note about this clone: This same CDR3 is encoded by further DNA sequences in the sample. The chain combines TRBV5-1 with TRBJ1-1; tentative D call: TRBD1 (6 bases). Germline CDR1 reads SGHRS; CDR2 reads YFSETQ. Deletions cut 0 bases from V and 2 bases from J, with 8 bases between. This CDR3 is built from 14 residues. The CDR3 DNA reads TGCGCCAGCAGCTTGGTGGGACAAAACACTGAAGCTTTCTTT. Protein product: CASSLVGQNTEAFF.

The genes are TRBV15 and TRBJ1-1, with TRBD1 identical over 7 bases. Germline V gives CDR1 LNHNV, CDR2 YYDKDF (reference sequence). V was clipped by 2 bases and J by 2 bases; unmatched bases: 5. The CDR3 is 15 residues long. CDR3 amino acids: CATSRSRTGNTEAFF. The DNA of the CDR3 is TGTGCCACCAGCAGATCAAGGACAGGCAACACTGAAGCTTTCTTT.

This chain uses TRBV6-5 with TRBJ1-2; D not certain. The CDR3 spans 12 residues. CDR1 MNHEY and CDR2 SVGAGI come from the germline V gene. With 5 bases removed from V and 8 bases from J, the gap between germline ends came to 12 bases. The CDR3 sequence: CASSKTGSGYTF. In DNA form, the CDR3 reads TGTGCCAGCAGTAAGACCGGGAGCGGCTACACCTTC.